This T cell receptor beta chain is drawn from a study of T-cell memory formation after mild COVID-19. Looking at the study overall: TCR clusters mostly belonged to single donors.

The CDR3 spans 15 residues. The V end was cut by 5 bases, the J end by 5 bases, with 16 bases between. Germline V lookup: CDR1 SGHRS, CDR2 YFSETQ. Study-level findings and limits: Clones that shrank (day 15 to 85) were balanced CD4/CD8, whereas later expanders leaned CD4+.

TCRdb reprocessed the 5' RACE reads with MiXCR, giving one entry per CDR3 protein. There are 300,000 to 350,000 distinct CDR3 sequences in the sample; roughly an eighth occur only once, and roughly 21% lies in the top ten. Note on this clonotype: Its antigen is unidentified.

The chain combines TRBV5-1 with TRBJ1-4; a possible D gene is TRBD1 (5 bases). The sample was PBMCs or a T cell subset sorted from them (not recorded which). This clonotype was sampled from a man between 18 and 29 years old who had mild COVID-19 (a few samples of this study predate the infection). Cell type and time point are not known. The CDR3 coding sequence is TGCGCCAGCAGGCGGACCGGGACGGAGAATGAAAAACTGTTTTTT. Protein sequence: CASRRTGTENEKLFF.